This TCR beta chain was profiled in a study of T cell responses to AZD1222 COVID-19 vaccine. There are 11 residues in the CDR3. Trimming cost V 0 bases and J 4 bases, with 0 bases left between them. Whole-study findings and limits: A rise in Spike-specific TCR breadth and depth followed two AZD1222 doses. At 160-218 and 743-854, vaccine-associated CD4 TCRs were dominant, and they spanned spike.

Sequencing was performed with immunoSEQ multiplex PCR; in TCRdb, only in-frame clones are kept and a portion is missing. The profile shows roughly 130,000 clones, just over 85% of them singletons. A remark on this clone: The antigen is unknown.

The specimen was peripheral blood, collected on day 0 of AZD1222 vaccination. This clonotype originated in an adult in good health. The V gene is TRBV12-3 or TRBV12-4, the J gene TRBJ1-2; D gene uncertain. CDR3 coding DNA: TGTGCCAGCAGTTTAGCCTATGGCTACACCTTC. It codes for CASSLAYGYTF.